This entry features one T cell receptor beta chain sequence. Its antigen is not known. These data originate in a study of blood T cells in healthy people across ages. Primed by a sample-barcoded 5' primer and a J-beta primer mix, a second PCR proceeded for roughly 6 to 12 cycles. MiXCR, run by TCRdb on the 5' RACE reads, gives a single entry per CDR3 protein. The sample lists around 2 million distinct CDR3 sequences, about 39% occurring once. Study observations and caveats: Measured against age, TCR beta diversity per million T cells decreased in a roughly linear manner.

Germline V gene data show CDR1 as SNHLY and CDR2 as FYNNEI. This CDR3 spans 15 amino acids. V shed 6 bases, J shed 3 bases, and the junction held 7 bases outside the gene matches. The clonotype originates from a human donor in good health. The chain uses TRBV2 and TRBJ2-3; 9 bases agree with TRBD1. The sequencing sample was made of blood. CDR3 residues: CASRGTGRETDTQYF. In DNA, the CDR3 is TGTGCCAGCAGGGGGACAGGGCGGGAGACAGATACGCAGTATTTT.